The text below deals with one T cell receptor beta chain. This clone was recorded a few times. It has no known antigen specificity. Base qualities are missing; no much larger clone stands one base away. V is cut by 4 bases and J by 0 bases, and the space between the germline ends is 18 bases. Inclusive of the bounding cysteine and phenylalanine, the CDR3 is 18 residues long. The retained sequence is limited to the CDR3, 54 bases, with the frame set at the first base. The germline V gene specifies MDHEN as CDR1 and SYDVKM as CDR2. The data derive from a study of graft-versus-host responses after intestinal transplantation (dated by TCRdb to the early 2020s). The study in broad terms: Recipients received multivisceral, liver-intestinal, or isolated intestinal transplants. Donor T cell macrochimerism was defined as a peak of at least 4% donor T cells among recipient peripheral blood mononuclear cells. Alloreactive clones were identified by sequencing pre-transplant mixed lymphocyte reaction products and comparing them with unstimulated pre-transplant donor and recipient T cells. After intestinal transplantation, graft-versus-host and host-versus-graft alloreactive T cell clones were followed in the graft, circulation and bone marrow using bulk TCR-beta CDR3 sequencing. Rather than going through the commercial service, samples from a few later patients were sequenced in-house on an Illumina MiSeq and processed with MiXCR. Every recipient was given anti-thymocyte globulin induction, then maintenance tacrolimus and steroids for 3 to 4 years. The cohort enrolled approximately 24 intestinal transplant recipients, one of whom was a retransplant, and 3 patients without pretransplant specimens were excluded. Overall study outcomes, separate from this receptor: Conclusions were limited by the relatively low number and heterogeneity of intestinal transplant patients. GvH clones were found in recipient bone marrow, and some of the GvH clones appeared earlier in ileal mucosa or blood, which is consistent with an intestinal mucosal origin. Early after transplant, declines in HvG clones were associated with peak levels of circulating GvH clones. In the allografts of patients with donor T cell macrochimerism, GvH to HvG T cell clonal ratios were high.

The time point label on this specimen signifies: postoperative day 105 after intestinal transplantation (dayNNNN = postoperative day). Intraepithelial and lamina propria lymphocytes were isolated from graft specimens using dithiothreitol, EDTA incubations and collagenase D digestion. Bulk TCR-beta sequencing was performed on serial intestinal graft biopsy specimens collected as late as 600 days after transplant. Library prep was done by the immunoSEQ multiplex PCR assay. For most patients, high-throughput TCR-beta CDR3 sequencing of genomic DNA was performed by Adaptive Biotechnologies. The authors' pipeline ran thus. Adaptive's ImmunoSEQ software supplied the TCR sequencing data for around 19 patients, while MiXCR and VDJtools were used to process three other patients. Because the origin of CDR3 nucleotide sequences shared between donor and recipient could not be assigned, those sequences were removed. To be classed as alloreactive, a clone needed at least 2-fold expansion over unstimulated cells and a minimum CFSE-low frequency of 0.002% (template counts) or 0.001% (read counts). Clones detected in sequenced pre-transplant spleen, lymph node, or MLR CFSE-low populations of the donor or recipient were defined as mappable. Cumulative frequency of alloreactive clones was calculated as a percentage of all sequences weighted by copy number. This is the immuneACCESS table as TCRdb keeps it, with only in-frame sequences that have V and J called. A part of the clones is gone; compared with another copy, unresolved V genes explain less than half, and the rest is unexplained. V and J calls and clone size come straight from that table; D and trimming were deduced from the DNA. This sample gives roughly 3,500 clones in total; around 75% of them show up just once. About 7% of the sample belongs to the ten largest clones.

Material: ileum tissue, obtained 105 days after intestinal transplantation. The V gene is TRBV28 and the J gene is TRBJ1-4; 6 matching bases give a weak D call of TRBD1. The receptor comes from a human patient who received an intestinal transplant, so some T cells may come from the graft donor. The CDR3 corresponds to CASSSLGHRASTNEKLFF. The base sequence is TGTGCCAGCAGTTCCCTGGGACACCGGGCGTCAACTAATGAAAAACTGTTTTTT.